Each of the 15 T cell receptor beta chains below was sequenced from the same sample in a study of blood T cell repertoires in COVID-19. Sequencing used immunoSEQ multiplex PCR; TCRdb keeps in-frame clones, though not all of them. The data contain 200,000 to 250,000 clones, under 90% of them seen just once; the ten biggest clones take up 3.6%. Sequencing was done on a sample of peripheral blood. These receptors all come from a woman older than 75 with acute or convalescent COVID-19.

This sequence joins TRBV7-6 and TRBJ2-3, with D tentatively TRBD1 (7 bases). There are 16 residues in the CDR3. Germline CDR1 and CDR2: SGHVS and FNYEAQ. Trimming stripped 3 bases from V and 0 bases from J, with 13 bases between. CDR3 amino acids: CASSFGGQSSTDTQYF. The DNA for the CDR3 is TGTGCCAGCAGCTTCGGGGGACAGAGTAGCACAGATACGCAGTATTTT. Combining the CDR3 with reference TRBV7-6 and TRBJ2-3 gives the whole variable domain GAGVSQSPRYKVTKRGQDVALRCDPISGHVSLYWYRQALGQGPEFLTYFNYEAQQDKSGLPNDRFSAERPEGSISTLTIQRTEQRDSAMYRCASSFGGQSSTDTQYFGPGTRLTVL.

DNA for the CDR3: TGCGCCAGCAGCGTGGCCCTGGGACAGGGGCCTGGAAACACCATATATTTT. This sequence encodes CASSVALGQGPGNTIYF. The chain couples TRBV5-1 to TRBJ1-3; 10 bases align to TRBD1. Germline CDR1 SGHRS, CDR2 YFSETQ. The CDR3 extends over 17 amino acids. V lost 4 bases to trimming and J lost 2 bases; unmatched junction nucleotides: 9.

This chain uses TRBV24-1 with TRBJ1-3, with D possibly being TRBD1 (6 bases). CDR1 is KGHDR, CDR2 SFDVKD, per germline. CDR3 length: 13 amino acids. Trimming took off 0 bases at V and 9 bases at J, with 8 bases between the two ends. This CDR3 is CATSDLMGATIYF. CDR3 in DNA: TGTGCCACCAGTGATTTGATGGGGGCCACCATATATTTT.

The chain recombines TRBV27 with TRBJ1-1; D may be TRBD1 (5 bases). The CDR3 has 14 amino acids. Trimming left V 2 bases short and J 3 bases short, with 10 bases between. The germline gives CDR1 MNHEY, CDR2 SMNVEV (reference sequence). The CDR3 here is CASSLGGADTEAFF. The CDR3 DNA is TGTGCCAGCAGTTTAGGAGGGGCGGACACTGAAGCTTTCTTT.

The chain links TRBV30 to TRBJ1-4; 9 bases are a match to TRBD1. The CDR3 covers 14 residues. V lost 3 bases to trimming and J lost 3 bases; unmatched junction nucleotides: 2. The germline V gene encodes CDR1 GTSNPN and CDR2 SVGIG (reference sequence). The CDR3 is CAWRGQGANEKLFF. In DNA form, the CDR3 reads TGTGCCTGGAGGGGACAGGGTGCTAATGAAAAACTGTTTTTT.

The CDR3 DNA reads TGTGCCAGCAGGCAACGACAGGGGGCAAGGGAAAAACTGTTTTTT. Encoded protein: CASRQRQGAREKLFF. The chain carries TRBV7-2 and TRBJ1-4; 10 bases match TRBD1. Losses at the gene ends were 6 bases for V and 8 bases for J; bases not matched to a gene: 9. The germline V gene has CDR1 SGHTA and CDR2 FQGNSA. The CDR3 spans 15 residues. Together with reference TRBV7-2 and TRBJ1-4, the CDR3 gives the full variable domain: GAGVSQSPSNKVTEKGKDVELRCDPISGHTALYWYRQSLGQGLEFLIYFQGNSAPDKSGLPSDRFSAERTGGSVSTLTIQRTQQEDSAVYLCASRQRQGAREKLFFGSGTQLSVL.

J is TRBJ2-5 and V is TRBV6-5; the match to TRBD1 covers 7 bases. Germline V gives CDR1 MNHEY, CDR2 SVGAGI. With V trimmed by 8 bases and J by 7 bases, 10 bases remained unmatched. There are 13 residues in the CDR3. The CDR3 sequence: CASDKTGLGTQYF. The DNA for the CDR3 is TGTGCCAGCGATAAGACAGGGCTTGGGACCCAGTACTTC.

This chain uses TRBV6-5 with TRBJ1-4; D perhaps matches TRBD1 (6 bases). Trimming took off 8 bases at V and 0 bases at J, with 10 bases between the two ends. The CDR3 is made up of 14 amino acids. Germline CDR1 and CDR2: MNHEY and SVGAGI. The CDR3 DNA is TGTGCCAGCCAGGACAGTGCAACTAATGAAAAACTGTTTTTT. This gives the protein CASQDSATNEKLFF.

The CDR3 loop is CASSIDRGFYEQYF. Here the CDR3 DNA reads TGTGCCAGTAGTATAGACAGGGGGTTCTACGAGCAGTACTTC. The rearrangement uses TRBV19 and TRBJ2-7, with TRBD1 matching over 7 bases. The CDR3 spans 14 residues. Trimming cost V 0 bases and J 3 bases; bases outside gene matches: 2. Germline CDR1 reads LNHDA; CDR2 reads SQIVND (reference sequence).

The J gene is TRBJ2-7, the V gene TRBV5-6; TRBD1 agrees at 10 bases. Germline CDR1 and CDR2: SGHDT and YYEEEE. The CDR3 has 18 residues. Trimming cost V 2 bases and J 3 bases; bases outside gene matches: 14. CDR3 coding DNA: TGTGCCAGCAGCTTTAGGAGACAGGGGGCGGTAGGACTCTACGAGCAGTACTTC. Encoded protein: CASSFRRQGAVGLYEQYF.

The V call is TRBV12-3 or TRBV12-4, the J call TRBJ2-7; D not certain. CDR3 length: 12 amino acids. The ends were cut back, 9 bases at V and 0 bases at J, with 9 bases in the middle. The CDR3 here is CARPQLSYEQYF. CDR3 coding DNA: TGTGCCAGGCCACAGCTCTCCTACGAGCAGTACTTC.

The chain uses TRBV2 and TRBJ2-3; 8 bases are shared with TRBD1. From germline, CDR1 is SNHLY and CDR2 FYNNEI. Trimming removed 5 bases from V and 5 bases from J; junction bases left unmatched: 3. This CDR3 contains 13 residues. The CDR3 is CASSRDRGDTQYF. The CDR3 DNA sequence: TGTGCCAGCAGTCGCGACAGGGGAGATACGCAGTATTTT.

V gene TRBV7-8 combines with J gene TRBJ1-1; D call uncertain. The germline V gene encodes CDR1 SGHVS and CDR2 FQNEAQ. V shed 2 bases and J shed 0 bases, with 10 bases lying between them. This CDR3 comprises 15 residues. CDR3 protein: CASSLTVDMNTEAFF. CDR3 DNA: TGTGCCAGCAGCTTAACGGTCGACATGAACACTGAAGCTTTCTTT.

The rearrangement uses TRBV11-2 and TRBJ1-2, with 10 bases lining up with TRBD1. The junction had 12 bases not matched to a gene; V was cut back by 5 bases and J by 6 bases. The CDR3 has 16 amino acids. Germline V CDR1 and CDR2: SGHAT, FQNNGV. The CDR3, as DNA: TGTGCCAGCAGCGGCCCCGCGGGACAGGGGATCCATGGCTACACCTTC. Its translation: CASSGPAGQGIHGYTF.

This clone was seen only once. The rearrangement joins TRBV18 to TRBJ1-1, with D uncertain. The ends were cut back, 4 bases at V and 2 bases at J, with 17 bases in the middle. This CDR3 contains 16 residues. Germline V gene data show CDR1 as KGHSH and CDR2 as LQKENI. In nucleotides, the CDR3 is TGTGCCAGCTCACGTGACCAGGCAGGAGGCAACACTGAAGCTTTCTTT. Translating it yields CASSRDQAGGNTEAFF.